This T cell receptor beta chain appears in the sequencing data of a study of blood T cell repertoires in COVID-19. This clone occurred once. The assay was immunoSEQ multiplex PCR, and TCRdb's table has in-frame clones only and misses some. This table holds some 120,000 clones, roughly 69% found once. CDR3 size: 12 residues. Deletions cut 5 bases from V and 3 bases from J, with 8 bases between. Germline V gene sequence: CDR1 LGHDT, CDR2 YNNKEL (reference sequence). The clonotype comes from a woman aged 70-85 years with acute or convalescent COVID-19. The rearrangement links TRBV3-1 (or the pseudogene TRBV3-2) to TRBJ2-7; D uncertain. The sample comprised peripheral blood. CDR3 DNA: TGTGCCAGCAGCTTCGGAGTCTACGAGCAGTACTTC. Amino acids: CASSFGVYEQYF.